This is a list of T cell receptor beta chains from one sample in a study of blood T cell repertoires in COVID-19. TCRdb keeps only in-frame clones here, not all; method: immunoSEQ multiplex PCR. The sample shows 200,000 to 300,000 clones, roughly nine tenths of them seen only once. The specimen was peripheral blood. The receptors derive from a man in his sixties who had recovered from COVID-19. Each CDR3 is given with its conserved first and last residue. A D gene is named only where the DNA matches it firmly. Where a row states a size, it is once, few, many or the class of an expanded clone; other rows omit it.

j_call,d_call,v_call,clone_size,cdr3_nt,cdr3_aa
TRBJ1-2,NA,TRBV7-9,few,TGTGCCAGCAGCCGCGCGGGGGGGAATTCCTATGGCTACACCTTC,CASSRAGGNSYGYTF
TRBJ2-3,TRBD2,TRBV19,NA,TGTGCCAGTAGTTCGCTAGCGGGGCCCACAGATACGCAGTATTTT,CASSSLAGPTDTQYF
TRBJ1-4,NA,TRBV30,NA,TGTGCTTTCGGGGCAACTAATGAAAAACTGTTTTTT,CAFGATNEKLFF
TRBJ2-2,NA,TRBV12-5,NA,TGTGCTAGTGCCTCGAACACCGGGGAGCTGTTTTTT,CASASNTGELFF
TRBJ2-1,NA,TRBV9,NA,TGTGCCAGCAGCGTAGAAGGCTTCCCGGGAAATGAGCAGTTCTTC,CASSVEGFPGNEQFF
TRBJ2-3,TRBD2,TRBV6-2/TRBV6-3,NA,TGTGCCAGCAGTTTCAAAGCGGGGGGGCCGATCGGTACGCAGTATTTT,CASSFKAGGPIGTQYF
TRBJ2-2,NA,TRBV5-1,NA,TGCGCCAGCAGGGCCGGGACACTGAACACCGGGGAGCTGTTTTTT,CASRAGTLNTGELFF
TRBJ2-7,TRBD2,TRBV5-6,NA,TGTGCCAGCAGCTGGGGGAGGGCCGAGCAGTACTTC,CASSWGRAEQYF
TRBJ1-1,NA,TRBV29-1,NA,TGCAGCGTAAGAAAAGGGGGGGGAAACACTGAAGCTTTCTTT,CSVRKGGGNTEAFF
TRBJ2-7,NA,TRBV5-6,NA,TGTGCCAGCGGCGGACAGCTCTACGAGCAGTACTTC,CASGGQLYEQYF
TRBJ2-7,TRBD2,TRBV7-2,NA,TGTGCCAGCAGCTGGACTAGCGGGGGGGTCGCGAGCTACGAGCAGTACTTC,CASSWTSGGVASYEQYF
TRBJ2-7,TRBD2,TRBV9,NA,TGTGCCAGCAGCCCTAGTCCTAGCGGGTACGAGCAGTACTTC,CASSPSPSGYEQYF
TRBJ2-1,TRBD1,TRBV5-1,NA,TGCGCCAGCAGCACCACAGGGGGCTGGGACAATGAGCAGTTCTTC,CASSTTGGWDNEQFF
TRBJ1-2,TRBD1,TRBV4-1,NA,TGCGCCAGCAGCCAACCCGTACAGGGGGCTGGCTACACCTTC,CASSQPVQGAGYTF
TRBJ2-7,NA,TRBV11-2,NA,TGTGCCAGCAGCTCGAACAGGGTAGAGTACGAGCAGTACTTC,CASSSNRVEYEQYF
TRBJ1-6,NA,TRBV2,NA,TGTGCCAGCAGGGGGGGGAGGATTTATAATTCACCCCTCCACTTT,CASRGGRIYNSPLHF
TRBJ1-2,TRBD1,TRBV29-1,NA,TGCAGCGCTGGACAGGGGGTTTTGTATGGCTACACCTTC,CSAGQGVLYGYTF
TRBJ2-5,TRBD2,TRBV9,NA,TGTGCCAGCGCCCAGACGGGGGGGCCAGAGACCCAGTACTTC,CASAQTGGPETQYF
TRBJ2-5,TRBD1,TRBV6-2/TRBV6-3,NA,TGTGCCAGCAGCCTCGACAGGGTACGAGAGACCCAGTACTTC,CASSLDRVRETQYF
TRBJ2-2,NA,TRBV9,NA,TGTGCCAGCTGGCAGACTTCGCCCACCGGGGAGCTGTTTTTT,CASWQTSPTGELFF
TRBJ1-1,TRBD1,TRBV6-5,NA,TGTGCCAGCAGCCGGGACAGGGTTCGTACTGAAGCTTTCTTT,CASSRDRVRTEAFF
TRBJ1-2,TRBD1,TRBV12-3/TRBV12-4,NA,TGTGCCAGCAGAAGAGGGACAGCCTATGGCTACACCTTC,CASRRGTAYGYTF
TRBJ2-7,TRBD1,TRBV5-6,NA,TGTGCCAGCAGCCACCCCCGACAGGGTACAACGTCCTACGAGCAGTACTTC,CASSHPRQGTTSYEQYF
TRBJ2-5,NA,TRBV7-2,once,TGTGCCAGCAGCTTAGGGCCCCCGGGGTATCAAGAGACCCAGTACTTC,CASSLGPPGYQETQYF
TRBJ1-1,TRBD1,TRBV5-1,NA,TGCGCCAGCAGCTTGGGACAGGGGCGAAAGTTTGGCACTGAAGCTTTCTTT,CASSLGQGRKFGTEAFF
TRBJ1-5,TRBD1,TRBV10-1,NA,TGCGCCAGCCCGGGACAGGTTAACCAGCCCCAGCATTTT,CASPGQVNQPQHF